The rows below give T cell receptor beta chains drawn from one sample of a study of regulatory T cells in long-lasting Graves disease. Each CDR3 protein gets one entry after TCRdb re-called the multiplex PCR reads with MiXCR. The data contain roughly 400,000 distinct CDR3 sequences, around 20% of them singletons. Source: peripheral blood mononuclear cells (PBMCs), taken when the disease was refractory, from a patient treated with antithyroid drugs. The receptor source for this set is a female donor with Graves disease. Both conserved end residues are part of each CDR3. Fields, in order: clone size, J gene, V gene, D gene, CDR3 protein, CDR3 DNA. The D gene is left open where the match is weak. Rows give clone size only sometimes, using once, few, many, or a class for an expanded clone.

many,TRBJ2-5,TRBV12-3/TRBV12-4,-,CASWRPGQTQYF,TGTGCCAGCTGGCGCCCGGGTCAGACCCAGTACTTC
few,TRBJ2-2,TRBV10-3,-,CAISKGTGELFF,TGTGCCATCAGCAAGGGGACCGGGGAGCTGTTTTTT
-,TRBJ1-2,TRBV10-2,TRBD1,CASTDRGWINYGYTF,TGCGCCAGTACTGACAGGGGTTGGATTAACTATGGCTACACCTTC
many,TRBJ1-5,TRBV6-2/TRBV6-3,-,CASRSGRQASNQPQHF,TGTGCCAGCAGGAGTGGACGACAGGCTAGCAATCAGCCCCAGCATTTT
many,TRBJ1-1,TRBV12-3/TRBV12-4,-,CASSSSDVLKTEAFF,TGTGCCAGCAGTTCCTCGGACGTCCTAAAGACTGAAGCTTTCTTT
many,TRBJ2-5,TRBV7-2,TRBD2,CASSLVGLDQETQYF,TGTGCCAGCAGTCTAGTAGGACTAGACCAAGAGACCCAGTACTTC
many,TRBJ2-5,TRBV20-1,-,CSVRGGEETQYF,TGCAGTGTTCGGGGCGGGGAAGAGACCCAGTACTTC
many,TRBJ1-2,TRBV7-2,-,CASSLMTYGYTF,TGTGCCAGCAGCTTAATGACCTATGGCTACACCTTC
-,TRBJ2-7,TRBV7-2,TRBD1,CASSPVSGGTGYEQYF,TGTGCCAGCAGCCCAGTGTCAGGGGGCACCGGTTACGAGCAGTACTTC
few,TRBJ2-2,TRBV5-6,TRBD1,CASNLPGQVTGELFF,TGTGCCAGCAACCTCCCGGGACAGGTTACCGGGGAGCTGTTTTTT
few,TRBJ1-5,TRBV10-3,-,CAISDDNASNQPQHF,TGTGCCATCAGTGACGATAACGCCAGCAATCAGCCCCAGCATTTT
-,TRBJ2-2,TRBV7-9,-,CASSPLGGSFAGELFF,TGTGCCAGCAGCCCCCTTGGGGGGAGTTTCGCCGGGGAGCTGTTTTTT
-,TRBJ2-4,TRBV6-9,-,CASSYEGKNIQYF,TGTGCCAGCAGTTACGAGGGGAAAAACATTCAGTACTTC
few,TRBJ2-5,TRBV10-2,-,CASSVLGRETQYF,TGCGCCAGCAGTGTCTTGGGGAGGGAGACCCAGTACTTC
few,TRBJ1-4,TRBV11-2,TRBD1,CASTPGGLNEKLFF,TGTGCCAGCACCCCAGGGGGCCTAAATGAAAAACTGTTTTTT
many,TRBJ1-1,TRBV30,-,CAWSVGGPTEAFF,TGTGCCTGGAGTGTTGGGGGACCCACTGAAGCTTTCTTT
many,TRBJ1-6,TRBV27,-,CASREGDGISPLHF,TGTGCCAGCAGAGAGGGGGATGGTATTTCACCCCTCCACTTT
many,TRBJ2-7,TRBV12-3/TRBV12-4,-,CASTAGYEQYF,TGTGCCAGCACAGCGGGCTACGAGCAGTACTTC
many,TRBJ2-5,TRBV28,-,CASSARGGLETQYF,TGTGCCAGCAGTGCTCGAGGGGGGCTCGAGACCCAGTACTTC
few,TRBJ2-7,TRBV7-3,-,CASSLQPSYEQYF,TGTGCCAGCAGCTTACAGCCCTCCTACGAGCAGTACTTC
-,TRBJ2-1,TRBV6-2/TRBV6-3,-,CATRGSDMGWNEQFF,TGTGCCACCCGGGGTTCCGACATGGGGTGGAATGAGCAGTTCTTC
many,TRBJ1-4,TRBV2,-,CASSGWDNKQNEKLFF,TGTGCCAGCAGTGGGTGGGACAACAAACAGAATGAAAAACTGTTTTTT
few,TRBJ2-7,TRBV7-8,-,CASSPGSGDFSYEQYF,TGTGCCAGCAGCCCCGGCTCAGGGGACTTTTCTTACGAGCAGTACTTC
many,TRBJ1-1,TRBV29-1,-,CSVEDAVNTEAFF,TGCAGCGTTGAAGATGCAGTTAACACTGAAGCTTTCTTT
many,TRBJ1-1,TRBV28,-,CASSFGKYTEAFF,TGTGCCAGCAGTTTCGGCAAATACACTGAAGCTTTCTTT
few,TRBJ2-5,TRBV11-2,-,CASSAVLDETQYF,TGTGCCAGCAGCGCGGTACTAGATGAGACCCAGTACTTC
-,TRBJ2-3,TRBV6-2/TRBV6-3,-,CASTSPPADTQYF,TGTGCCAGCACCTCCCCCCCCGCAGATACGCAGTATTTT
few,TRBJ2-7,TRBV20-1,TRBD2,CSAVSGTTYEQYF,TGCAGTGCTGTTAGCGGGACGACCTACGAGCAGTACTTC
-,TRBJ2-5,TRBV4-3,TRBD2,CASSQPPGREETQYF,TGCGCCAGCAGCCAACCACCAGGGAGGGAAGAGACCCAGTACTTC
few,TRBJ2-4,TRBV7-2,-,CASSLAPGLLKNIQYF,TGTGCCAGCAGCTTAGCGCCGGGGCTCCTCAAAAACATTCAGTACTTC
-,TRBJ2-1,TRBV10-3,-,CASSGGYNEQFF,TGTGCCAGCAGTGGGGGATACAATGAGCAGTTCTTC
-,TRBJ2-4,TRBV7-2,TRBD2,CASSAGTSGTLAKNIQYF,TGTGCCAGCAGCGCCGGGACTAGCGGGACTCTAGCCAAAAACATTCAGTACTTC
-,TRBJ2-3,TRBV28,-,CASSVGEGYFLTDTQYF,TGTGCCAGCAGTGTGGGAGAGGGGTACTTCCTCACAGATACGCAATATTTT
few,TRBJ1-1,TRBV3-1,-,CASSQYRVSEAFF,TGTGCCAGCAGCCAATACAGGGTTTCTGAAGCTTTCTTT
few,TRBJ1-2,TRBV27,-,CASSGVSGYGYTF,TGTGCCAGCAGTGGCGTATCGGGCTATGGCTACACCTTC
-,TRBJ2-1,TRBV7-2,-,CASSLVVGVAVGYNEQFF,TGTGCCAGCAGCTTAGTGGTCGGGGTAGCCGTGGGCTACAATGAGCAGTTCTTC
few,TRBJ1-2,TRBV29-1,-,CSVELVNYGYTF,TGCAGCGTTGAGTTGGTCAACTATGGCTACACCTTC
-,TRBJ2-5,TRBV18,-,CASSRIEQGTQYF,TGTGCCAGCTCTCGCATCGAACAAGGGACCCAGTACTTC
many,TRBJ1-2,TRBV2,TRBD1,CASTYSGTGGEYGYTF,TGTGCCAGCACCTACTCAGGGACAGGGGGCGAGTATGGCTACACCTTC
many,TRBJ1-2,TRBV12-3/TRBV12-4,-,CASSPGSGYTF,TGTGCCAGCAGTCCTGGGTCCGGCTACACCTTC
many,TRBJ2-7,TRBV20-1,TRBD1,CSASDRATINEQYF,TGCAGTGCTAGCGACAGGGCGACTATTAACGAGCAGTACTTC
-,TRBJ1-1,TRBV30,TRBD1,CAWRNRGRVGEAFF,TGTGCCTGGAGAAACAGGGGGCGCGTTGGTGAAGCTTTCTTT
-,TRBJ1-1,TRBV5-6,TRBD1,CASSLMQGDWMNTEAFF,TGTGCCAGCAGCCTAATGCAGGGGGACTGGATGAACACTGAAGCTTTCTTT
-,TRBJ1-2,TRBV19,-,CATTGSAYGYTF,TGTGCCACCACAGGGAGCGCTTATGGCTACACCTTC
-,TRBJ1-1,TRBV20-1,-,CSARDRGNTEAFF,TGCAGTGCTAGGGACAGAGGGAACACTGAAGCTTTCTTT
many,TRBJ1-2,TRBV6-1,TRBD1,CASIGTGREGGYGYTF,TGTGCCAGCATTGGGACAGGGAGAGAGGGCGGCTATGGCTACACCTTC
-,TRBJ2-7,TRBV5-6,-,CASSPGGGVIEQYF,TGTGCCAGCAGCCCGGGTGGGGGAGTCATCGAGCAGTACTTC